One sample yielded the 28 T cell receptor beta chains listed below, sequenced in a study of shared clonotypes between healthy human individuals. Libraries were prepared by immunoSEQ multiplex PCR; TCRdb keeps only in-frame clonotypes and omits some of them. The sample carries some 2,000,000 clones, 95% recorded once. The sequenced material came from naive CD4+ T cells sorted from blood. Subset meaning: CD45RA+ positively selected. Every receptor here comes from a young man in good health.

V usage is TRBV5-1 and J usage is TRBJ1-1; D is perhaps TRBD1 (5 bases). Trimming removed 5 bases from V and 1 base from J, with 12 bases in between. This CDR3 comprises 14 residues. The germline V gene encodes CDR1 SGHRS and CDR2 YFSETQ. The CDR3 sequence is CASRGDPWNTEAFF. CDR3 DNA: TGCGCCAGCAGGGGGGACCCCTGGAACACTGAAGCTTTCTTT.

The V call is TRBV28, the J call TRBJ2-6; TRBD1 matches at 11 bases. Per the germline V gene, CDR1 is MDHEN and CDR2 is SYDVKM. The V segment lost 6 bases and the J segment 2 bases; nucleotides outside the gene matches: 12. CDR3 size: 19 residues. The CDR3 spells CASRRAGTGGRTGANVLTF. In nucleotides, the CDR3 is TGTGCCAGCAGACGCGCCGGGACAGGGGGTAGGACTGGGGCCAACGTCCTGACTTTC.

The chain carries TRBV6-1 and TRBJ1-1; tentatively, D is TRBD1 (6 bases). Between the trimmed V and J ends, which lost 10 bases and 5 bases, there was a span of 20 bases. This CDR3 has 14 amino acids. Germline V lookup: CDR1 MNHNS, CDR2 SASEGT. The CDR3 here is CATAPTKGVTEAFF. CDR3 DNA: TGTGCCACCGCGCCGACCAAGGGGGTTACTGAAGCTTTCTTT.

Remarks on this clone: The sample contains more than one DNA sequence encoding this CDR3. Here the CDR3 DNA reads TGTGCCTGGAGTCGGGCAGTGAACACTGAAGCTTTCTTT. Amino acid sequence: CAWSRAVNTEAFF. The chain couples TRBV30 to TRBJ1-1; D not certain. Per the germline V gene, CDR1 is GTSNPN and CDR2 is SVGIG (reference sequence). The CDR3 is 13 amino acids. Deletions cut 2 bases from V and 0 bases from J, with 7 bases between.

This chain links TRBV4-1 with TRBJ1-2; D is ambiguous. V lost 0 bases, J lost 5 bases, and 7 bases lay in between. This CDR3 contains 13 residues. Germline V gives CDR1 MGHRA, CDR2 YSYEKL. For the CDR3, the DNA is TGCGCCAGCAGCCAAGACGGCTTTTATGGCTACACCTTC. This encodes CASSQDGFYGYTF.

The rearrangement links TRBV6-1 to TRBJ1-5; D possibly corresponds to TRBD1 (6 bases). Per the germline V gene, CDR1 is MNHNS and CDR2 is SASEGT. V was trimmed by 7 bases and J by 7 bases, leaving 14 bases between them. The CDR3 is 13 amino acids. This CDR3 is CASIQGRWQPQHF. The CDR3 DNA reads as TGTGCCAGCATCCAGGGGCGGTGGCAGCCCCAGCATTTT.

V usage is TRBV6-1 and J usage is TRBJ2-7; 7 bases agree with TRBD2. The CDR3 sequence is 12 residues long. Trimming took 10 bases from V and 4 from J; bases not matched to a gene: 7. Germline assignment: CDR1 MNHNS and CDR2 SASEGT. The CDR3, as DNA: TGTGCCACCAGGACGGGGGGTTACGAGCAGTACTTC. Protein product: CATRTGGYEQYF.

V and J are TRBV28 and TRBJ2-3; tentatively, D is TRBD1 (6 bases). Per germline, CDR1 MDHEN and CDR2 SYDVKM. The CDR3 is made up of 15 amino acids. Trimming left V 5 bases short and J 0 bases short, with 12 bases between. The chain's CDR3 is CASSPQGSSTDTQYF. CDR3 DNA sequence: TGTGCCAGCAGTCCACAGGGTTCTAGCACAGATACGCAGTATTTT.

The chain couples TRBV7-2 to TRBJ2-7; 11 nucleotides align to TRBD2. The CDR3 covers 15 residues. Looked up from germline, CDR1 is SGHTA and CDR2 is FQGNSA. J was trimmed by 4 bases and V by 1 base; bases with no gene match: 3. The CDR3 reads CASSLVTSGNYEQYF. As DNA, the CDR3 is TGTGCCAGCAGCTTAGTGACTAGCGGGAATTACGAGCAGTACTTC.

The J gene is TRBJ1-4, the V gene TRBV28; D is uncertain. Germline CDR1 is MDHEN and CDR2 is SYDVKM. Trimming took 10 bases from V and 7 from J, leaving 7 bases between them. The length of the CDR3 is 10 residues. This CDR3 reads CATRGEKLFF. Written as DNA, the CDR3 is TGTGCCACCCGAGGTGAAAAACTGTTTTTT. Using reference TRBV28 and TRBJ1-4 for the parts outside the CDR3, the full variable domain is DVKVTQSSRYLVKRTGEKVFLECVQDMDHENMFWYRQDPGLGLRLIYFSYDVKMKEKGDIPEGYSVSREKKERFSLILESASTNQTSMYLCATRGEKLFFGSGTQLSVL.

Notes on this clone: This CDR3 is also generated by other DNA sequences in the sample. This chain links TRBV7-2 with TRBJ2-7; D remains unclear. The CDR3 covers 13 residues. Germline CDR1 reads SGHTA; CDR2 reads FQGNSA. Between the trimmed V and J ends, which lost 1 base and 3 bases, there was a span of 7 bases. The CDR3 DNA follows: TGTGCCAGCAGCTTAGGACGGCTCTACGAGCAGTACTTC. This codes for CASSLGRLYEQYF.

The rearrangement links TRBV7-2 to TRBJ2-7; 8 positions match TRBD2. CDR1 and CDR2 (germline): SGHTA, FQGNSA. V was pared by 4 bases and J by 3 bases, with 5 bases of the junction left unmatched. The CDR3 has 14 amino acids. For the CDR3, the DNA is TGTGCCAGCAGCTCCACCGCGGGGGGCTACGAGCAGTACTTC. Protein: CASSSTAGGYEQYF.

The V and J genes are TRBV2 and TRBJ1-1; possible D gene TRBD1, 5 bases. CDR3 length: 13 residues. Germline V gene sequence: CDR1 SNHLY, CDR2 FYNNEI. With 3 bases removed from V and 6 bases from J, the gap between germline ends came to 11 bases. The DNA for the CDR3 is TGTGCCAGCAGTGAGTGGGGGGAGCCTGAAGCTTTCTTT. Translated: CASSEWGEPEAFF.

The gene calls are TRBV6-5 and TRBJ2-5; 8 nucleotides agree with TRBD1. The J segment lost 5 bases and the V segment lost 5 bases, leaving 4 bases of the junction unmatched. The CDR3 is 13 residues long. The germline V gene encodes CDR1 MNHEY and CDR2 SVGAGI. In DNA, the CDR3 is TGTGCCAGCAGTATCAGACAGGGGGAGACCCAGTACTTC. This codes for CASSIRQGETQYF.

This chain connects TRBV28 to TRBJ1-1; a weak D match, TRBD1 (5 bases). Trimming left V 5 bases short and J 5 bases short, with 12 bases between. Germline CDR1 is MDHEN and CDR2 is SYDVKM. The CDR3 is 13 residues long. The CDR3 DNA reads TGTGCCAGCAGTCCGTCTCAGGGTACTGAAGCTTTCTTT. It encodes CASSPSQGTEAFF.

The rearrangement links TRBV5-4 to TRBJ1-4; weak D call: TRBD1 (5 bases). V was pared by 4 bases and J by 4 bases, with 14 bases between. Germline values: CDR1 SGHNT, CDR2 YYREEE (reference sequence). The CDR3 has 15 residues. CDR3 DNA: TGTGCCAGCAGCAGTACAGGCTTATATAATGAAAAACTGTTTTTT. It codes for CASSSTGLYNEKLFF.

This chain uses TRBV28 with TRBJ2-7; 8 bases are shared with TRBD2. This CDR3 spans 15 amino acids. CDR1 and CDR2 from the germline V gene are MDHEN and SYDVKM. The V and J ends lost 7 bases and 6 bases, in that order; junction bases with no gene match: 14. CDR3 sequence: CASKEGPSGGFEQYF. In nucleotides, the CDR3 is TGTGCCAGCAAAGAGGGTCCCAGCGGGGGTTTCGAGCAGTACTTC. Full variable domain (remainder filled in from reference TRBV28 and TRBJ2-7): DVKVTQSSRYLVKRTGEKVFLECVQDMDHENMFWYRQDPGLGLRLIYFSYDVKMKEKGDIPEGYSVSREKKERFSLILESASTNQTSMYLCASKEGPSGGFEQYFGPGTRLTVT.

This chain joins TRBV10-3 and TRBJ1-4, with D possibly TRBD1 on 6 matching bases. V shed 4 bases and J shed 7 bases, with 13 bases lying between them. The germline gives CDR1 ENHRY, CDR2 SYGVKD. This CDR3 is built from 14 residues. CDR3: CAISATGLVEKLFF. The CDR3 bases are TGTGCCATCAGTGCGACAGGCCTTGTTGAAAAACTGTTTTTT.

Here the CDR3 DNA reads TGTGCCAGCAGCTTGGGGATGGACAGCTCCTACAATGAGCAGTTCTTC. Translated: CASSLGMDSSYNEQFF. The gene calls are TRBV5-4 and TRBJ2-1; D may be TRBD1 (6 bases). This CDR3 contains 16 residues. Germline V CDR1 and CDR2: SGHNT, YYREEE (reference sequence). The V and J ends lost 0 bases and 0 bases respectively, with 10 bases between them. Full variable domain (remainder filled in from reference TRBV5-4 and TRBJ2-1): ETGVTQSPTHLIKTRGQQVTLRCSSQSGHNTVSWYQQALGQGPQFIFQYYREEENGRGNFPPRFSGLQFPNYSSELNVNALELDDSALYLCASSLGMDSSYNEQFFGPGTRLTVL.

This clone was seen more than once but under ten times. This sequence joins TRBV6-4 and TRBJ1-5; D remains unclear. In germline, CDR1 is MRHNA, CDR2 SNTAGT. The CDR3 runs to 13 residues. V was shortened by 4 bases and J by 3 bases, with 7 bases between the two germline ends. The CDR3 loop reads CASSGGLNQPQHF. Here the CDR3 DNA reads TGTGCCAGCAGTGGGGGTCTCAATCAGCCCCAGCATTTT.

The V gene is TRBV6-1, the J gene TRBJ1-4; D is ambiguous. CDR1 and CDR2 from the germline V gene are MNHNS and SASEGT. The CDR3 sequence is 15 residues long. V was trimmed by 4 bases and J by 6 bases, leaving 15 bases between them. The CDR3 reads CASSVHPYGHEKLFF. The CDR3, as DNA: TGTGCCAGCAGTGTCCACCCGTACGGGCATGAAAAACTGTTTTTT.

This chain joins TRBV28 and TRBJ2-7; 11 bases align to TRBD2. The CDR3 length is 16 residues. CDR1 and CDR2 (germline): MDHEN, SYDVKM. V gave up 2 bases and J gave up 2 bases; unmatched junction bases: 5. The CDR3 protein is CASSLELAGGTYEQYF. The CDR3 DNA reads TGTGCCAGCAGTTTAGAGCTAGCGGGGGGTACCTACGAGCAGTACTTC.

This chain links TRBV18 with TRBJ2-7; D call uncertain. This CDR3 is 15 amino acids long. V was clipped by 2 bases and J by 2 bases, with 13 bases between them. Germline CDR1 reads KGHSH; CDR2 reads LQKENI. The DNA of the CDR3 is TGTGCCAGCTCACCATTTGTGACGGGTACCTACGAGCAGTACTTC. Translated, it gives CASSPFVTGTYEQYF.

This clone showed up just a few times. The CDR3 sequence is CASSPGQGSPYEQYF. The CDR3, as DNA: TGTGCCAGCAGTCCTGGACAGGGGAGCCCCTACGAGCAGTACTTC. The rearrangement joins TRBV25-1 to TRBJ2-7; 9 bases are shared with TRBD1. Germline V lookup: CDR1 MGHDK, CDR2 SYGVNS. The ends lost 5 bases at V and 2 bases at J; junction bases unmatched: 7. This CDR3 has 15 amino acids.

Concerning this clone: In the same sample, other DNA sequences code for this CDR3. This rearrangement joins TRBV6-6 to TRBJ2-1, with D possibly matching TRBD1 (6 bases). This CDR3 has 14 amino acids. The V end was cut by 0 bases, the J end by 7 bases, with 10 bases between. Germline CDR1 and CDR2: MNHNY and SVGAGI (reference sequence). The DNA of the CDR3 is TGTGCCAGCAGTTACTCCGGGACAAGTAATGAGCAGTTCTTC. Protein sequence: CASSYSGTSNEQFF.

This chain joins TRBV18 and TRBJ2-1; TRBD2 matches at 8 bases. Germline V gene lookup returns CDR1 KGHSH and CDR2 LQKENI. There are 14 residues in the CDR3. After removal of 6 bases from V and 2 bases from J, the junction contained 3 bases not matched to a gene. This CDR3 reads CASSPGLAYNEQFF. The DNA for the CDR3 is TGTGCCAGCTCTCCGGGACTAGCCTACAATGAGCAGTTCTTC.

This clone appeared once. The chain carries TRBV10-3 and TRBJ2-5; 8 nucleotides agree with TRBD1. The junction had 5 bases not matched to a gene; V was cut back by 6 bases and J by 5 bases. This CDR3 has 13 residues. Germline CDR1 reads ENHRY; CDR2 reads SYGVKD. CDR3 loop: CAIRGQGSETQYF. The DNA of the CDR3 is TGTGCCATCAGAGGACAGGGATCGGAGACCCAGTACTTC.

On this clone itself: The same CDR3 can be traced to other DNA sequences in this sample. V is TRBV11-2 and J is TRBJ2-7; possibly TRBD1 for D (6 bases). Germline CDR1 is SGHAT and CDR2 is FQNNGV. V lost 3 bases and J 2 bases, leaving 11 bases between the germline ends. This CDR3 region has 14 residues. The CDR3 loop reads CASSLGRGPYEQYF. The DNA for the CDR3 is TGTGCCAGCAGCTTGGGCAGGGGTCCCTACGAGCAGTACTTC.